These T cell receptor beta chains were read from a single sample in a study of T cells after yellow fever vaccination. TCRdb independently ran MiXCR on the 5' RACE reads; one entry per CDR3 protein. This sample carries about 330,000 distinct CDR3 sequences, around 8.1% of them seen once, and the ten largest clones take approximately 15%. Specimen: PBMCs, collected about 49 days after the first yellow fever vaccination. The source is a man in his late teens or twenties who received the YFV17D yellow fever vaccine. Each CDR3 is given with its conserved first and last residue. The D gene is left open where the match is weak. The size field is filled for only some rows; it gives once, few, many or a size class.

d_call | j_call | v_call | clone_size | cdr3_aa | cdr3_nt
. | TRBJ1-1 | TRBV5-1 | . | CASSQQDLFTEAFF | TGCGCCAGCAGCCAACAGGACCTATTCACTGAAGCTTTCTTT
TRBD2 | TRBJ2-1 | TRBV6-2/TRBV6-3 | . | CASSYSTRGGQFF | TGTGCCAGCAGTTACTCGACCCGGGGGGGCCAGTTCTTC
. | TRBJ2-5 | TRBV4-3 | many | CASSRSSSRVETQYF | TGCGCCAGCAGCCGGAGCTCGAGCAGGGTAGAGACCCAGTACTTC
TRBD2 | TRBJ2-5 | TRBV4-2 | . | CASSQEETGGYQETQYF | TGTGCCAGCAGCCAAGAGGAGACGGGGGGGTACCAAGAGACCCAGTACTTC
TRBD1 | TRBJ1-2 | TRBV6-1 | . | CATSTGSHYGYTF | TGTGCCACCTCGACAGGGTCGCACTATGGCTACACCTTC
TRBD1 | TRBJ1-1 | TRBV5-1 | . | CASSLLGQGGTEAFF | TGCGCCAGCAGCTTGCTTGGACAGGGTGGCACTGAAGCTTTCTTT
. | TRBJ2-1 | TRBV28 | few | CASSLLQGYNEQFF | TGTGCCAGCAGTCTTCTCCAGGGGTACAATGAGCAGTTCTTC
. | TRBJ2-2 | TRBV29-1 | . | CSVWDGMNTGELFF | TGCAGCGTCTGGGACGGCATGAACACCGGGGAGCTGTTTTTT
TRBD2 | TRBJ2-3 | TRBV3-1 | . | CATATSGVEDTQYF | TGTGCCACCGCTACTAGCGGGGTAGAAGATACGCAGTATTTT
. | TRBJ2-5 | TRBV28 | . | CASSLADLRETQYF | TGTGCCAGCAGTTTAGCTGACTTACGAGAGACCCAGTACTTC
. | TRBJ1-2 | TRBV5-6 | . | CASSLEWGRGGYTF | TGTGCCAGCAGCTTGGAGTGGGGGCGCGGTGGCTACACCTTC
. | TRBJ1-5 | TRBV12-3/TRBV12-4 | many | CASSLREGQPQHF | TGTGCCAGCAGTTTAAGGGAAGGTCAGCCCCAGCATTTT
TRBD2 | TRBJ2-5 | TRBV7-2 | . | CASSLDGGGAGVTQYF | TGTGCCAGCAGCTTAGATGGCGGGGGGGCGGGAGTGACCCAGTACTTC
TRBD1 | TRBJ2-1 | TRBV7-9 | . | CASSLPPDRGNEQFF | TGTGCCAGCAGCCTCCCCCCGGACAGGGGTAATGAGCAGTTCTTC
. | TRBJ1-6 | TRBV9 | few | CASSPPDRRDSPLHF | TGTGCCAGCAGCCCGCCAGACAGGAGGGATTCACCCCTCCACTTT
. | TRBJ2-4 | TRBV4-2 | few | CASSQRVGAKNIQYF | TGTGCCAGCAGCCAAAGGGTAGGAGCCAAAAACATTCAGTACTTC
TRBD1 | TRBJ2-2 | TRBV20-1 | . | CSAPDRRSGELFF | TGCAGTGCTCCGGACAGGAGGTCCGGGGAGCTGTTTTTT
TRBD1 | TRBJ1-2 | TRBV18 | many | CASSRDTAGGHGYTF | TGTGCCAGCTCACGGGACACCGCAGGGGGACATGGCTACACCTTC
TRBD2 | TRBJ2-1 | TRBV10-3 | once | CAISDKRGVDNEQFF | TGTGCCATCAGTGATAAGCGGGGGGTAGACAATGAGCAGTTCTTC
TRBD2 | TRBJ2-5 | TRBV11-2 | few | CASRWTSGGQTQETQYF | TGTGCCAGCAGGTGGACTAGCGGGGGGCAAACTCAAGAGACCCAGTACTTC
. | TRBJ2-1 | TRBV29-1 | . | CSELGRSNEQFF | TGCAGCGAGCTCGGCCGGAGCAATGAGCAGTTCTTC
. | TRBJ2-3 | TRBV12-3/TRBV12-4 | . | CASSSSAGGIQGADTQYF | TGTGCCAGCAGTTCATCTGCGGGGGGGATACAGGGGGCAGATACGCAGTATTTT
TRBD1 | TRBJ2-7 | TRBV6-6 | many | CASSRDSGYEQYF | TGTGCCAGCAGTCGGGACAGCGGATACGAGCAGTACTTC
TRBD2 | TRBJ2-7 | TRBV4-1 | . | CASSQASGRRGAYEQYF | TGCGCCAGCAGCCAAGCATCAGGTAGGCGGGGGGCCTACGAGCAGTACTTC
. | TRBJ1-5 | TRBV4-1 | . | CASSQGITGRQPQHF | TGCGCCAGCAGCCAGGGGATCACAGGGCGCCAGCCCCAGCATTTT
. | TRBJ1-3 | TRBV4-1 | few | CASSQDFIGFGSGNTIYF | TGCGCCAGCAGCCAAGATTTTATTGGGTTCGGCTCTGGAAACACCATATATTTT
. | TRBJ2-7 | TRBV29-1 | . | CSVEVRDSYEQYF | TGCAGCGTTGAAGTTCGGGACTCCTACGAGCAGTACTTC
TRBD2 | TRBJ2-3 | TRBV20-1 | many | CSARGTSGGPNTQYF | TGCAGTGCTAGAGGGACTAGCGGGGGCCCTAATACGCAGTATTTT